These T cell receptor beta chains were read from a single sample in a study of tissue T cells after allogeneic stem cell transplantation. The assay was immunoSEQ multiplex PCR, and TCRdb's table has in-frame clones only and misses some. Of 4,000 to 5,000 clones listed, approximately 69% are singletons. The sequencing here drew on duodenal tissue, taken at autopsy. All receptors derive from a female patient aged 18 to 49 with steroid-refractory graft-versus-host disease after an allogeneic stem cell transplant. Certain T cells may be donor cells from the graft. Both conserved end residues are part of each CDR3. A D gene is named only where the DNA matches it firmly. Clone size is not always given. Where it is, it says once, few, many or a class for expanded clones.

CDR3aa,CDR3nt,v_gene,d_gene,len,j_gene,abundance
CASSLGGSGYTF,TGCGCCAGCAGCTTGGGGGGAAGTGGCTACACCTTC,TRBV5-1,.,12,TRBJ1-2,.
CASSTNSGDGYTF,TGTGCCAGCAGCACCAACAGTGGGGATGGCTACACCTTC,TRBV7-9,.,13,TRBJ1-2,.
CASSFRDRAYGYTF,TGTGCCAGCAGTTTCCGGGACAGGGCGTATGGCTACACCTTC,TRBV27,TRBD1,14,TRBJ1-2,.
CASSPRGVRTEAFF,TGTGCCAGCAGTCCCAGGGGGGTCAGGACTGAAGCTTTCTTT,TRBV27,TRBD1,14,TRBJ1-1,few
CASSPNEKLFF,TGTGCCAGCAGCCCTAATGAAAAACTGTTTTTT,TRBV28,.,11,TRBJ1-4,medium-sized
CASSHAGTPYEQYF,TGCGCCAGCAGCCACGCCGGGACACCCTACGAGCAGTACTTC,TRBV4-1,.,14,TRBJ2-7,.
CASSGLAGGPHEQYF,TGTGCCAGCAGCGGACTAGCGGGAGGGCCCCACGAGCAGTACTTC,TRBV9,TRBD2,15,TRBJ2-7,.
CSARDRLAANYGYTF,TGCAGCGCTAGGGACCGCTTGGCGGCTAACTATGGCTACACCTTC,TRBV29-1,.,15,TRBJ1-2,.
CASSQGTAPWGYQPQHF,TGCGCCAGCAGCCAAGGGACAGCTCCTTGGGGTTATCAGCCCCAGCATTTT,TRBV4-1,.,17,TRBJ1-5,.
CASSLDGYSNQPQHF,TGCGCCAGCAGCTTGGATGGGTATAGCAATCAGCCCCAGCATTTT,TRBV5-1,.,15,TRBJ1-5,.
CASSWELYGYTF,TGTGCCAGCAGCTGGGAGTTGTATGGCTACACCTTC,TRBV7-9,.,12,TRBJ1-2,few
CRGGDSYEQYF,TGCAGGGGGGGCGATTCATACGAGCAGTACTTC,TRBV29-1,.,11,TRBJ2-7,.
CASSLASGMRNEQFF,TGTGCCAGCAGCTTAGCTAGCGGGATGCGGAATGAGCAGTTCTTC,TRBV7-8,TRBD2,15,TRBJ2-1,.
CASSSSGTGNYEQYF,TGTGCCAGCAGCTCCTCCGGGACAGGAAACTACGAGCAGTACTTC,TRBV7-8,TRBD1,15,TRBJ2-7,.
CASSYLGQPNQPQHF,TGTGCCAGCAGTTACCTTGGACAGCCAAATCAGCCCCAGCATTTT,TRBV6-5,.,15,TRBJ1-5,.
CASSSNKRGEQYF,TGTGCCAGCAGCTCCAACAAGCGGGGCGAGCAGTACTTC,TRBV11-2,TRBD2,13,TRBJ2-7,.
CASNGAGDYGYTF,TGTGCCAGCAATGGGGCCGGGGACTATGGCTACACCTTC,TRBV25-1,.,13,TRBJ1-2,few
CASSPTRRTPDQPQHF,TGTGCCAGCAGCCCCACAAGGAGGACCCCCGATCAGCCCCAGCATTTT,TRBV7-2,.,16,TRBJ1-5,.
CASSLRRELGWEQYF,TGCGCCAGCAGCCTAAGGCGGGAGTTGGGCTGGGAGCAGTACTTC,TRBV4-1,TRBD2,15,TRBJ2-7,.
CATSIGLAPHREQYF,TGTGCCACCAGCATCGGCCTAGCGCCTCACCGCGAGCAGTACTTC,TRBV15,.,15,TRBJ2-7,.
CASSLVGTPSYEQYF,TGTGCCAGCAGTTTAGTGGGGACACCCTCCTACGAGCAGTACTTC,TRBV27,.,15,TRBJ2-7,few
CASSLVWGEHFGELFF,TGCGCCAGCAGCTTGGTGTGGGGGGAGCATTTTGGGGAGCTGTTTTTT,TRBV5-1,.,16,TRBJ2-2,.
CSASFQISQPQHF,TGCAGTGCTAGTTTTCAGATATCCCAGCCCCAGCATTTT,TRBV20-1,.,13,TRBJ1-5,.
CASSLRPSSNEQYF,TGCGCCAGCAGCTTGCGGCCCTCCTCCAACGAGCAGTACTTC,TRBV5-1,.,14,TRBJ2-7,few
CASSTSGSYNEQFF,TGCGCCAGCAGCACGAGCGGTTCCTACAATGAGCAGTTCTTC,TRBV5-1,.,14,TRBJ2-1,.
CASTERPDREDGYTF,TGTGCCAGCACTGAAAGACCCGACAGAGAGGATGGCTACACCTTC,TRBV2,.,15,TRBJ1-2,.
CASSPRLAGGIEQFF,TGTGCCAGCAGCCCCAGACTAGCGGGGGGGATTGAGCAGTTCTTC,TRBV9,TRBD2,15,TRBJ2-1,.
CASSYSGRTRRNIQYF,TGTGCCAGCAGCTATAGCGGGAGGACCCGAAGAAACATTCAGTACTTC,TRBV7-2,TRBD2,16,TRBJ2-4,.
CASSQETMTGYYEQYF,TGCGCCAGCAGCCAAGAGACGATGACAGGATACTACGAGCAGTACTTC,TRBV4-1,.,16,TRBJ2-7,.
CASSELAGTYEQYF,TGCGCCAGCTCCGAGCTAGCGGGGACCTACGAGCAGTACTTC,TRBV5-1,TRBD2,14,TRBJ2-7,once
CSVGGLRGGYTF,TGCAGCGTTGGTGGATTACGGGGTGGCTACACCTTC,TRBV29-1,.,12,TRBJ1-2,.
CASSLQVSGNTIYF,TGTGCCAGCAGTTTGCAGGTCTCTGGAAACACCATATATTTT,TRBV28,.,14,TRBJ1-3,.
CASSPVWGDEPKAFF,TGTGCCAGCAGTCCCGTCTGGGGGGATGAACCTAAAGCTTTCTTT,TRBV25-1,.,15,TRBJ1-1,few
CATRLARGREYF,TGTGCCACCCGCCTAGCAAGAGGGAGGGAGTACTTC,TRBV6-5,TRBD2,12,TRBJ2-7,.
CASSERGQGLKSYEQYF,TGTGCCAGCAGTGAAAGGGGACAGGGTTTAAAATCCTACGAGCAGTACTTC,TRBV6-1,TRBD1,17,TRBJ2-7,.
CASRDLGDSPLHF,TGTGCCAGCAGGGACCTTGGTGATTCACCCCTCCACTTT,TRBV2,.,13,TRBJ1-6,few
CASSQVTTGYQQFF,TGTGCCAGCAGCCAAGTAACTACAGGATATCAGCAGTTCTTC,TRBV3-1/TRBV3-2,.,14,TRBJ2-1,.
CASSLLPSLGYGYTF,TGTGCCAGCAGTTTACTTCCAAGCCTAGGCTATGGCTACACCTTC,TRBV27,.,15,TRBJ1-2,.
CASSPLAAAPPNRELFF,TGTGCCAGCAGCCCACTAGCGGCTGCGCCCCCCAACCGGGAGCTGTTTTTT,TRBV7-9,TRBD2,17,TRBJ2-2,.
CASSGLAYNEQFF,TGTGCCTCCTCGGGACTAGCTTACAATGAGCAGTTCTTC,TRBV10-3,TRBD2,13,TRBJ2-1,.
CASLGPLPYEQYF,TGCGCCAGCTTAGGGCCGCTCCCCTACGAGCAGTACTTC,TRBV10-2,.,13,TRBJ2-7,.
CASSSVDFTRGAEAFF,TGCGCCAGCAGCTCTGTGGACTTTACCAGGGGTGCTGAAGCTTTCTTT,TRBV5-1,.,16,TRBJ1-1,.
CASSYSRPTGGPQHF,TGTGCCAGCAGTTACTCGCGGCCAACCGGGGGGCCCCAGCATTTT,TRBV6-5,.,15,TRBJ1-5,once
CASSEFHRAGELFF,TGCGCCAGCAGTGAGTTCCACAGGGCCGGGGAGCTGTTTTTT,TRBV10-2,.,14,TRBJ2-2,.
CASSSGQGLNTGELFF,TGCGCCAGCAGCTCGGGACAGGGATTAAACACCGGGGAGCTGTTTTTT,TRBV5-1,TRBD1,16,TRBJ2-2,.
CASSQGSSRLAKNIQYF,TGCGCCAGCAGCCAAGGGTCATCAAGGCTAGCCAAAAACATTCAGTACTTC,TRBV4-1,.,17,TRBJ2-4,once
CASSSGPFNQPQHF,TGTGCCAGCAGCTCGGGGCCCTTCAATCAGCCCCAGCATTTT,TRBV28,.,14,TRBJ1-5,.
CASSYGQLQETQYF,TGTGCCAGCAGTTACGGCCAGTTACAAGAGACCCAGTACTTC,TRBV6-5,.,14,TRBJ2-5,.